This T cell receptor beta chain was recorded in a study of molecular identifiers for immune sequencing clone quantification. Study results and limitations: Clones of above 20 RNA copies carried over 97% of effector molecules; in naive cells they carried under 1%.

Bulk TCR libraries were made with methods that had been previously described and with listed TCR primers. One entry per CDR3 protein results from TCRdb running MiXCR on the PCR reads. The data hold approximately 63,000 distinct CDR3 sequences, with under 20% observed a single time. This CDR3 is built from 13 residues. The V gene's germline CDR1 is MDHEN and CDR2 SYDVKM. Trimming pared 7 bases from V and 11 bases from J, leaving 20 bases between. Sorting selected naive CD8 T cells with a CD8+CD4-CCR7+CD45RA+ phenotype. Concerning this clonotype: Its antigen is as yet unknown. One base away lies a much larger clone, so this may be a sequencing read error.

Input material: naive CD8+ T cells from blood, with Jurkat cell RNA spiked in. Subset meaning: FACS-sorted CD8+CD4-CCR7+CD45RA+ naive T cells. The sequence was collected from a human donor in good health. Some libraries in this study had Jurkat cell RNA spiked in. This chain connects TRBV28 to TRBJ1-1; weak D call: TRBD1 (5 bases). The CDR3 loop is CASTDAGGWEAFF. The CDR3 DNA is TGTGCCAGCACCGATGCGGGGGGGTGGGAGGCTTTCTTT.